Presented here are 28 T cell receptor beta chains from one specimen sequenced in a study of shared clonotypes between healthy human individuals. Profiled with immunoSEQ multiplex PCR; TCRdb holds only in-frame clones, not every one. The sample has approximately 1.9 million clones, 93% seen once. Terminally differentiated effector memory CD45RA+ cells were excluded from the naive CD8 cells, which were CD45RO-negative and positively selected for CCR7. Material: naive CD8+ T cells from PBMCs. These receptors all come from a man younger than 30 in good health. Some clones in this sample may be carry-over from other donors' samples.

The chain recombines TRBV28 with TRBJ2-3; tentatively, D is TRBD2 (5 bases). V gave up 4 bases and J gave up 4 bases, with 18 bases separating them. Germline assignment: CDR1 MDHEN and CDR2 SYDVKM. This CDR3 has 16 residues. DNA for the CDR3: TGTGCCAGCAGTTCCCGGACTTTGGTGGGCGCAGATACGCAGTATTTT. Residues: CASSSRTLVGADTQYF.

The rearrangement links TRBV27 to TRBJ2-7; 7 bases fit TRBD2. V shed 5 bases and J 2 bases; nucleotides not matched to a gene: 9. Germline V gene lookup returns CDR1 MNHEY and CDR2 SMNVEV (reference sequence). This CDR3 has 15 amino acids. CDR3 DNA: TGTGCCAGCAGTCAAAACCTAGCGGAAACCTACGAGCAGTACTTC. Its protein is CASSQNLAETYEQYF.

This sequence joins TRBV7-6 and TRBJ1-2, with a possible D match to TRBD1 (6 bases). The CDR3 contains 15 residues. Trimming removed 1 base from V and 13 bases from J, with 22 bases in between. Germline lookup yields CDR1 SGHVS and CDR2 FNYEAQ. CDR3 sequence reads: CASSLGGGTPGGCTF. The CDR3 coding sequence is TGTGCCAGCAGCTTAGGTGGCGGGACACCCGGGGGATGCACCTTC. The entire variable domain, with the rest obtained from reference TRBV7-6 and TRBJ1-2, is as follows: GAGVSQSPRYKVTKRGQDVALRCDPISGHVSLYWYRQALGQGPEFLTYFNYEAQQDKSGLPNDRFSAERPEGSISTLTIQRTEQRDSAMYRCASSLGGGTPGGCTFGSGTRLTVV.

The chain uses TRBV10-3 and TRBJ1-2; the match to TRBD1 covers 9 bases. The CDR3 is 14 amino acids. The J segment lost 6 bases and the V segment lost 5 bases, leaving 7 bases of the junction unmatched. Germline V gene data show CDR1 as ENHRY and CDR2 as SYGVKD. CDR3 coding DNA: TGTGCCATCAGTAGCCTTGACAGGGGGGATGGCTACACCTTC. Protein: CAISSLDRGDGYTF.

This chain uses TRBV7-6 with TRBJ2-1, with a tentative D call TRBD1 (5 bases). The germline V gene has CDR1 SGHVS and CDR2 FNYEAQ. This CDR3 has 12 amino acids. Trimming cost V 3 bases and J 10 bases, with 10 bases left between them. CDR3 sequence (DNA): TGTGCCAGCAGCTTGAGAAACAGGGAGCAGTTCTTC. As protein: CASSLRNREQFF.

The CDR3 protein is CASSLAGTGGIQETQYF. The DNA for the CDR3 is TGTGCCAGCAGCTTAGCCGGGACAGGGGGAATTCAAGAGACCCAGTACTTC. The chain is built from TRBV11-2 and TRBJ2-5, with TRBD1 identical over 11 bases. Losses at the gene ends were 1 base for V and 2 bases for J; bases not matched to a gene: 6. Germline V CDR1 and CDR2: SGHAT, FQNNGV. The CDR3 covers 17 residues.

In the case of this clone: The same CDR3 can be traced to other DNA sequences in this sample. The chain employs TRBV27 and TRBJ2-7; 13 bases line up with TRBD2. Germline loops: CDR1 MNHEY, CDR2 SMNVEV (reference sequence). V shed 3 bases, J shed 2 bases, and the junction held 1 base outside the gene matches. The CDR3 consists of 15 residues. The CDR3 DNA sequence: TGTGCCAGCAGTTTTGGGACTAGCGGGGCCTACGAGCAGTACTTC. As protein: CASSFGTSGAYEQYF.

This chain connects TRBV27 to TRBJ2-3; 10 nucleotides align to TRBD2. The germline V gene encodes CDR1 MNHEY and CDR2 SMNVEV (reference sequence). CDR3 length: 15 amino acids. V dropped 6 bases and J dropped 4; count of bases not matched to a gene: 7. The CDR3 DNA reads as TGTGCCAGCAGAAGCGGACTAGCGGCGTCAGATACGCAGTATTTT. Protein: CASRSGLAASDTQYF.

The CDR3 reads CASGQSEQYF. The DNA of the CDR3 is TGTGCCAGCGGACAGTCCGAGCAGTACTTC. The V call is TRBV27, the J call TRBJ2-7; D is perhaps TRBD1 (6 bases). V was clipped by 8 bases and J by 6 bases, with 8 bases between them. This CDR3 has 10 amino acids. Germline V gene sequence: CDR1 MNHEY, CDR2 SMNVEV (reference sequence).

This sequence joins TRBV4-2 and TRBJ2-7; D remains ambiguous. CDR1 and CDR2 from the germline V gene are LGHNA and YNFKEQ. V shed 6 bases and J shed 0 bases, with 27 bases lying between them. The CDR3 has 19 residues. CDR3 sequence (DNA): TGTGCCAGCAGTCCGGTAAACATATTTGGGCGGAAAAGCTCCTACGAGCAGTACTTC. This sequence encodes CASSPVNIFGRKSSYEQYF.

This CDR3 is CASSPRREANTGELFF. DNA for the CDR3: TGTGCCAGCAGTCCTCGGAGGGAAGCGAACACCGGGGAGCTGTTTTTT. The rearrangement links TRBV7-6 to TRBJ2-2; D might be TRBD2 (6 bases). V dropped 6 bases and J dropped 0 bases, with 14 bases sitting between them. This CDR3 is 16 amino acids long. Per the germline V gene, CDR1 is SGHVS and CDR2 is FNYEAQ.

The chain's CDR3 is CASSERWTSYEQYF. For the CDR3, the DNA is TGTGCCAGCAGTGAGCGATGGACCTCCTACGAGCAGTACTTC. The chain combines TRBV25-1 with TRBJ2-7; D remains ambiguous. The germline V gene has CDR1 MGHDK and CDR2 SYGVNS. The V end lost 3 bases, the J end lost 0 bases, and 9 bases lay between the germline ends. CDR3 length: 14 residues.

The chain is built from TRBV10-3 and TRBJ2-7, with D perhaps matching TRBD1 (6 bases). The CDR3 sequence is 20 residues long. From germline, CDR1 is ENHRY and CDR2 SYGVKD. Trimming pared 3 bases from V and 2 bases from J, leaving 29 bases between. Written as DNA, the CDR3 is TGTGCCATCAGTGACCCACCTAGGGACACAAGATCCGAAACCCCCTACGAGCAGTACTTC. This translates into CAISDPPRDTRSETPYEQYF.

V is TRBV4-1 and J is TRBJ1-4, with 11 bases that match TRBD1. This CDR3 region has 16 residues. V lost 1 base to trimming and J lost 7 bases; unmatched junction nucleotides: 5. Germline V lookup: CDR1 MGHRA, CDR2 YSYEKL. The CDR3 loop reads CASSQVRTGGGEKLFF. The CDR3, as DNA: TGCGCCAGCAGCCAAGTGCGGACAGGGGGCGGTGAAAAACTGTTTTTT.

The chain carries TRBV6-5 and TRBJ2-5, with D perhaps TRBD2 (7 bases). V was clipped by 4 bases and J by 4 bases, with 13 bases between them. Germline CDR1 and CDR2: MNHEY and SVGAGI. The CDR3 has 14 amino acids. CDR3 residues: CASSLGGGVETQYF. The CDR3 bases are TGTGCCAGCAGTTTGGGAGGGGGAGTAGAGACCCAGTACTTC.

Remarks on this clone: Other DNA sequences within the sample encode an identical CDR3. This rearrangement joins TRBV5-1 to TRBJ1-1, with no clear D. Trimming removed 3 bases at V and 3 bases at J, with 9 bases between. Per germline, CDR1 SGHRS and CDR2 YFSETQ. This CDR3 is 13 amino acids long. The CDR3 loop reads CASSSSGYTEAFF. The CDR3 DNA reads TGCGCCAGCAGCTCCAGCGGGTACACTGAAGCTTTCTTT. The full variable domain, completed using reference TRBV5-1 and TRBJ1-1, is KAGVTQTPRYLIKTRGQQVTLSCSPISGHRSVSWYQQTPGQGLQFLFEYFSETQRNKGNFPGRFSGRQFSNSRSEMNVSTLELGDSALYLCASSSSGYTEAFFGQGTRLTVV.

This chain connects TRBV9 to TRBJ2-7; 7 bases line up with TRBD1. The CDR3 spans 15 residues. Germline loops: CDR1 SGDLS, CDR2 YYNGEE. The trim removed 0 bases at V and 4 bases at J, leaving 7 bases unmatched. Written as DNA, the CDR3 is TGTGCCAGCAGCGTAGCGGGGACAGAGGGGTACGAGCAGTACTTC. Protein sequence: CASSVAGTEGYEQYF. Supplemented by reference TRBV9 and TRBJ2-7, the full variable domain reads DSGVTQTPKHLITATGQRVTLRCSPRSGDLSVYWYQQSLDQGLQFLIQYYNGEERAKGNILERFSAQQFPDLHSELNLSSLELGDSALYFCASSVAGTEGYEQYFGPGTRLTVT.

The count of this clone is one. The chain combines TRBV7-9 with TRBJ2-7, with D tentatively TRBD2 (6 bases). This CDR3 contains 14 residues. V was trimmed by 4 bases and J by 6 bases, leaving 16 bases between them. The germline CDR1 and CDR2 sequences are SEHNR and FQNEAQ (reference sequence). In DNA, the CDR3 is TGTGCCAGCAGCTCCCTGGGGACGGAGGGCGAGCAGTACTTC. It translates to CASSSLGTEGEQYF.

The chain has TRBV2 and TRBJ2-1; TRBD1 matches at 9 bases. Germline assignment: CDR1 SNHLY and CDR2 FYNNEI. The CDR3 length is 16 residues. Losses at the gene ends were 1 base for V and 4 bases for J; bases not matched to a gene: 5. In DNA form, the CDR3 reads TGTGCCAGCAGTGAAGGGACAGGGGACCTTTACAATGAGCAGTTCTTC. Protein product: CASSEGTGDLYNEQFF.

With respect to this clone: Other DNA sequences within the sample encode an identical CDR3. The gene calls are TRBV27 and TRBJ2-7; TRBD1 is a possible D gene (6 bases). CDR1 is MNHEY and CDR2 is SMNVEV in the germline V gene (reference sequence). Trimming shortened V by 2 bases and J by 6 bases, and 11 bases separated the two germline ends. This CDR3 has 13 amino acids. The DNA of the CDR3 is TGTGCCAGCAGTTTAAGTGGGGGCGGCGAGCAGTACTTC. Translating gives CASSLSGGGEQYF.

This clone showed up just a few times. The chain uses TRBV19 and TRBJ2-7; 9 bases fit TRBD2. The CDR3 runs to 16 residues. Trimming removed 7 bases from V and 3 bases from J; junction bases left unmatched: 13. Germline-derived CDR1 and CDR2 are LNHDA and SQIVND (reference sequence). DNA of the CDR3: TGTGCCAGTACCTTTATCAGCCCTAGCGGGAACTACGAGCAGTACTTC. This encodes CASTFISPSGNYEQYF. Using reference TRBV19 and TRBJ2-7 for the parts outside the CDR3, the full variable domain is DGGITQSPKYLFRKEGQNVTLSCEQNLNHDAMYWYRQDPGQGLRLIYYSQIVNDFQKGDIAEGYSVSREKKESFPLTVTSAQKNPTAFYLCASTFISPSGNYEQYFGPGTRLTVT.

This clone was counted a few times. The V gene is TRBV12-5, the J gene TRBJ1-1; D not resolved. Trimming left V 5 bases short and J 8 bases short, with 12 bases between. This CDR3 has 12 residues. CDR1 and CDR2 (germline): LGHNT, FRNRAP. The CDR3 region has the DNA TGTGCTAGTGGTCTCGGACGGCTCGAAGCTTTCTTT. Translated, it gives CASGLGRLEAFF.

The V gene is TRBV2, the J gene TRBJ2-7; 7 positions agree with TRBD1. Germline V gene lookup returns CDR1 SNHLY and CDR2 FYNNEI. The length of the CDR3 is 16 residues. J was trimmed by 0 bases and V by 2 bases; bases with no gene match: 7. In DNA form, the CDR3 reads TGTGCCAGCAGTGAAAGCGACAGGGAGCCCTCCTACGAGCAGTACTTC. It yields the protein CASSESDREPSYEQYF.

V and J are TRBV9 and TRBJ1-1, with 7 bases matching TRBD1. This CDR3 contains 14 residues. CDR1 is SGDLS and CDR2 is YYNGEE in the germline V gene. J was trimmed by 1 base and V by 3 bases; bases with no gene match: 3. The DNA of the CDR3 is TGTGCCAGCAGCGGCGGACAGGCGAACACTGAAGCTTTCTTT. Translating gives CASSGGQANTEAFF.

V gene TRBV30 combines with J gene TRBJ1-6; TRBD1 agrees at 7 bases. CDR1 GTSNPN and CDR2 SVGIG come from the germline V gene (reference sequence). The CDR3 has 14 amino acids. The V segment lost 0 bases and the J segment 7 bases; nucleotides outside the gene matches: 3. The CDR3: CAWSVGGWNSPLHF. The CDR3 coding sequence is TGTGCCTGGAGTGTAGGGGGCTGGAATTCACCCCTCCACTTT.

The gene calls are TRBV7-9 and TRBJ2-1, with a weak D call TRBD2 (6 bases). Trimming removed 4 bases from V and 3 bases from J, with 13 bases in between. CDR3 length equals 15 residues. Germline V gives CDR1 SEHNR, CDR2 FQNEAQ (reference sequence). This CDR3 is CASSSGREYYNEQFF. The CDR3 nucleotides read TGTGCCAGCAGCTCAGGGCGGGAATACTACAATGAGCAGTTCTTC.

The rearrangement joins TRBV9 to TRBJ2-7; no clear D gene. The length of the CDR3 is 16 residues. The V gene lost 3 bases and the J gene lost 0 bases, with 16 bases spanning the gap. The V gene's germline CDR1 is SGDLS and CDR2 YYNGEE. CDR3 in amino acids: CASSGEDRPSSYEQYF. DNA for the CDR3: TGTGCCAGCAGCGGAGAGGACCGACCAAGCTCCTACGAGCAGTACTTC.

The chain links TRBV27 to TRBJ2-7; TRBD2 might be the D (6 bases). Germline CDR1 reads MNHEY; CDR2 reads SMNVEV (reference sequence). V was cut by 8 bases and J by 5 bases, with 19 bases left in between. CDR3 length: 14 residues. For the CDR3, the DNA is TGTGCCAGCGGGCCATCCTGGAGGGATCACGAGCAGTACTTC. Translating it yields CASGPSWRDHEQYF.